Shown below are 20 T cell receptor beta chains from a single sample sequenced in a study of STAT5B mutations in CD4+ large granular lymphocyte leukemia. Repertoires were generated with immunoSEQ multiplex PCR, while TCRdb's copy carries only in-frame clones and drops some. The repertoire holds around 29,000 clones, with approximately 79% as singletons. The sequenced sample was CD4+ T cells from blood buffy coats. All receptors derive from a human donor in good health.

The CDR3 coding sequence is TGTGCCAGCAGTATTCAGGGACACTTCTCCGAGCAGTACTTC. Residues: CASSIQGHFSEQYF. The chain is built from TRBV6-5 and TRBJ2-7; the D gene is possibly TRBD1 (6 bases). Trimming removed 5 bases from V and 6 bases from J, with 17 bases in between. The CDR3 runs to 14 residues. The germline V gene encodes CDR1 MNHEY and CDR2 SVGAGI.

This clone was detected only a few times. This chain connects TRBV5-4 to TRBJ1-2; D not certain. The germline V gene encodes CDR1 SGHNT and CDR2 YYREEE (reference sequence). Trimming left V 0 bases short and J 1 base short, with 4 bases between. The CDR3 is made up of 13 amino acids. This chain's CDR3 is CASSLDSNYGYTF. For the CDR3, the DNA is TGTGCCAGCAGCTTGGACAGTAACTATGGCTACACCTTC.

The chain combines TRBV5-1 with TRBJ2-5; 7 bases are a match to TRBD2. The CDR3 has 14 residues. In germline, CDR1 is SGHRS, CDR2 YFSETQ. V lost 2 bases, J lost 7 bases, and 8 bases stayed unmatched. The CDR3 loop is CASSFDSLATTQYF. For the CDR3, the DNA is TGCGCCAGCAGCTTTGATTCACTAGCGACGACCCAGTACTTC.

The chain carries TRBV5-1 and TRBJ2-3; the D gene is possibly TRBD2 (6 bases). V lost 4 bases, J lost 2 bases, and 14 bases lay in between. Germline values: CDR1 SGHRS, CDR2 YFSETQ. The CDR3 runs to 15 residues. For the CDR3, the DNA is TGCGCCAGCAGCCCCTCCCGGGGGACCACAGATACGCAGTATTTT. Its protein product is CASSPSRGTTDTQYF.

The genes are TRBV4-1 and TRBJ2-1, with D perhaps TRBD2 (5 bases). Trimming removed 0 bases from V and 7 bases from J, with 19 bases in between. The germline V gene has CDR1 MGHRA and CDR2 YSYEKL. The CDR3 extends over 17 amino acids. CDR3 nucleotide sequence: TGCGCCAGCAGCCAAGAAAGGACGGGGTGGGCCAATAATGAGCAGTTCTTC. As protein: CASSQERTGWANNEQFF.

This clone showed up just a few times. This chain uses TRBV25-1 with TRBJ1-6, with 7 bases fitting TRBD1. CDR1 is MGHDK, CDR2 SYGVNS, per germline. The J segment lost 6 bases and the V segment lost 2 bases, leaving 4 bases of the junction unmatched. The CDR3 extends over 15 amino acids. The CDR3 nucleotides are TGTGCCAGCAGTGAAACAGGGGTTGGTAATTCACCCCTCCACTTT. Translating gives CASSETGVGNSPLHF.

This clone was seen once. J is TRBJ2-1 and V is TRBV28; 12 positions agree with TRBD1. The CDR3 is 15 amino acids. V was clipped by 6 bases and J by 8 bases; unmatched bases: 8. Germline CDR1 reads MDHEN; CDR2 reads SYDVKM. CDR3: CASRRPGTGGYEQFF. The CDR3 coding sequence is TGTGCCAGCAGGCGACCCGGGACAGGGGGCTATGAGCAGTTCTTC.

This clone was picked up one time. V is TRBV27 and J is TRBJ2-3, with D possibly being TRBD2 (6 bases). Germline lookup yields CDR1 MNHEY and CDR2 SMNVEV (reference sequence). The CDR3 consists of 19 residues. The V end was cut by 7 bases, the J end by 7 bases, with 33 bases between. For the CDR3, the DNA is TGTGCCAGCACCGCCTCTACAGGTTTTCGGGACTGGAGGCGATATACGCAGTATTTT. This encodes CASTASTGFRDWRRYTQYF.

This chain joins TRBV25-1 and TRBJ2-3; 11 positions agree with TRBD2. CDR1 MGHDK and CDR2 SYGVNS come from the germline V gene. This CDR3 region has 16 residues. After removal of 4 bases from V and 8 bases from J, the junction contained 11 bases not matched to a gene. The CDR3: CASSGALAGVFGTQYF. The DNA of the CDR3 is TGTGCCAGCAGTGGAGCACTAGCGGGGGTTTTTGGTACGCAGTATTTT. Based on the CDR3 plus reference TRBV25-1 and TRBJ2-3, the full variable domain is EADIYQTPRYLVIGTGKKITLECSQTMGHDKMYWYQQDPGMELHLIHYSYGVNSTEKGDLSSESTVSRIRTEHFPLTLESARPSHTSQYLCASSGALAGVFGTQYFGPGTRLTVL.

The J gene is TRBJ1-3, the V gene TRBV6-5; D not certain. The germline CDR1 and CDR2 sequences are MNHEY and SVGAGI. V lost 0 bases and J lost 0, with 9 bases in between. The CDR3 has 16 residues. The CDR3: CASSYSMADSGNTIYF. Here the CDR3 DNA reads TGTGCCAGCAGTTACTCTATGGCAGACTCTGGAAACACCATATATTTT.

V gene TRBV5-5 combines with J gene TRBJ1-6; D remains ambiguous. V lost 3 bases and J 2 bases, leaving 18 bases between the germline ends. The CDR3 has 18 amino acids. The V gene's germline CDR1 is SGHKS and CDR2 YYEKEE (reference sequence). CDR3 DNA sequence: TGTGCCAGCAGCTCTCGGACGGAGCACCCTACCTATAATTCACCCCTCCACTTT. It encodes CASSSRTEHPTYNSPLHF.

This chain uses TRBV11-2 with TRBJ2-5; TRBD1 matches at 9 bases. The germline gives CDR1 SGHAT, CDR2 FQNNGV. This CDR3 is 14 amino acids long. The ends lost 5 bases at V and 5 bases at J; junction bases unmatched: 6. The CDR3 region has the DNA TGTGCCAGCAGCCAATCGACAGGGGGTGAGACCCAGTACTTC. Translating gives CASSQSTGGETQYF.

This clone was detected a few times. The genes are TRBV7-2 and TRBJ1-2; the D is unclear. Germline V gives CDR1 SGHTA, CDR2 FQGNSA. V was shortened by 10 bases and J by 4 bases, with 10 bases between the two germline ends. This CDR3 comprises 11 residues. Here the CDR3 DNA reads TGTGCCACGGGTCCGTTCTATGGCTACACCTTC. Its protein is CATGPFYGYTF.

J is TRBJ2-2 and V is TRBV19; D remains ambiguous. CDR3 length equals 13 residues. Trimming shortened V by 4 bases and J by 12 bases, and 15 bases separated the two germline ends. Germline CDR1 reads LNHDA; CDR2 reads SQIVND (reference sequence). CDR3 loop: CASSRESGAQLFF. In DNA, the CDR3 is TGTGCCAGTAGTAGGGAATCGGGTGCCCAGCTGTTTTTT.

The chain combines TRBV28 with TRBJ2-3, with TRBD2 identical over 9 bases. Trimming at V came to 2 bases and at J to 6 bases, leaving 6 bases not matched to a gene. This CDR3 region has 15 residues. Germline V gene lookup returns CDR1 MDHEN and CDR2 SYDVKM. In DNA, the CDR3 is TGTGCCAGCAGTTTACGGCGGGGGGGCAAGGATACGCAGTATTTT. This codes for CASSLRRGGKDTQYF.

On this clone itself: The junction departs from the called germline gene at one end, perhaps through a read error. CDR3 nucleotide sequence: TGTGCCAGCAGCTTAGCGGGGACTAGCTGGTTCCATTTT. Residues: CASSLAGTSWFHF. The rearrangement joins TRBV7-2 to TRBJ2-3; 9 nucleotides align to TRBD2. Looked up from germline, CDR1 is SGHTA and CDR2 is FQGNSA. CDR3 length: 13 residues.

The chain carries TRBV6-5 and TRBJ2-5, with TRBD1 identical over 7 bases. V shed 1 base and J 2 bases; nucleotides not matched to a gene: 7. The V gene's germline CDR1 is MNHEY and CDR2 SVGAGI. The CDR3 is 16 amino acids. For the CDR3, the DNA is TGTGCCAGCAGTTACTACAAGGGACAGAGACAAGAGACCCAGTACTTC. Translating gives CASSYYKGQRQETQYF.

V and J are TRBV5-5 and TRBJ2-3, with 7 positions matching TRBD2. The junction had 2 bases not matched to a gene; V was cut back by 1 base and J by 0 bases. Germline V gene sequence: CDR1 SGHKS, CDR2 YYEKEE (reference sequence). The CDR3 contains 15 residues. The CDR3 region has the DNA TGTGCCAGCAGCTTGAGGCGGGGGAGCACAGATACGCAGTATTTT. As protein: CASSLRRGSTDTQYF.

The chain is built from TRBV14 and TRBJ2-1; 8 nucleotides line up with TRBD2. Germline assignment: CDR1 SGHDN and CDR2 FVKESK. CDR3 length equals 14 residues. The V segment lost 5 bases and the J segment 4 bases; nucleotides outside the gene matches: 4. CDR3 sequence: CASSLAGPYNEQFF. The DNA for the CDR3 is TGTGCCAGCAGCTTAGCGGGGCCGTACAATGAGCAGTTCTTC.

This clone was found a few times. V is TRBV12-5 and J is TRBJ1-5; D may be TRBD1 (5 bases). The V gene lost 6 bases and the J gene lost 0 bases, with 12 bases spanning the gap. This CDR3 is built from 15 residues. Germline V lookup: CDR1 LGHNT, CDR2 FRNRAP. Here the CDR3 DNA reads TGTGCTAGTGGCGGGGGAGAGCTTAGCAATCAGCCCCAGCATTTT. The encoded protein is CASGGGELSNQPQHF.